The sequence of this T cell receptor (beta chain) was determined in a study of human T cells and chemical hapten exposure. Overall study results and limits: Donors' alopecia may make their immune response differ from healthy people's.

The time point was: pre-sensitization, week 0. Treatment defined: therapeutic diphenylcyclopropenone sensitization with weekly scalp DPC. The donor pool consisted of alopecia patients aged 18 to 70 years, considered suitable for DPC. TCRdb re-derived calls from the RACE reads in MiXCR, one entry per CDR3 protein. In the table there are 300,000 to 400,000 distinct CDR3 sequences, roughly 4.6% of which are singletons. This clonotype was counted a few times. The target antigen is unknown. This receptor was taken from a woman aged 45-65 years with alopecia areata. Some clones in this sample may be carry-over from other donors' samples. The sequenced sample was whole blood, obtained in connection with sensitization to the hapten diphenylcyclopropenone (DPC).

CDR3 sequence (DNA): TGCAGCGGAATCGCGGGCAGTAGTGAAGCGGATACGCAGTATTTT. This encodes CSGIAGSSEADTQYF. The chain uses TRBV29-1 and TRBJ2-3, with a tentative D call TRBD2 (5 bases). V lost 7 bases, J lost 6 bases, and 23 bases lay in between. The length of the CDR3 is 15 residues. Germline V gene sequence: CDR1 SQVTM, CDR2 ANQGSEA.